The rows below give T cell receptor beta chains drawn from one sample of a study of T cells after yellow fever vaccination. Each CDR3 protein gets one entry after TCRdb re-called the 5' RACE reads with MiXCR. The sample comprises under 400,000 distinct CDR3 sequences, around 13% of which are singletons, and about 3% rests with the top ten. The specimen was CD4+ T cells sorted from PBMCs, collected 15 days after the yellow fever booster vaccination. These receptors were taken from a man younger than 30 who received the YFV17D yellow fever vaccine. CDR3s include the opening cysteine and the closing phenylalanine or tryptophan. A D gene is named only where the DNA matches it firmly. Where a row states a size, it is once, few, many or the class of an expanded clone; other rows omit it.

V,size,D,J,DNA,CDR3
TRBV12-3/TRBV12-4,-,-,TRBJ1-1,TGTGCCAGCAGTTCCGGGACTTTGAACACTGAAGCTTTCTTT,CASSSGTLNTEAFF
TRBV5-4,few,TRBD1,TRBJ1-5,TGTGCCAGCAGCCCTTTGGACAGGCCAGGCGATCAGCCCCAGCATTTT,CASSPLDRPGDQPQHF
TRBV6-6,few,-,TRBJ2-1,TGTGCCAGCTCCCCTCGGGACTCGCAGTTCTTC,CASSPRDSQFF
TRBV12-3/TRBV12-4,few,-,TRBJ2-1,TGTGCCAGCAGTCCAATCAACTACAATGAGCAGTTCTTC,CASSPINYNEQFF
TRBV29-1,-,-,TRBJ2-7,TGCAGCGTTGCAGTCGGGACGGAGATCTACGAGCAGTACTTC,CSVAVGTEIYEQYF
TRBV6-1,-,-,TRBJ1-2,TGTGCCAGCAGTGCCAGCCCCAACTATGGCTACACCTTC,CASSASPNYGYTF
TRBV6-1,few,-,TRBJ1-2,TGTGCCAGCAGTGAACGAGCGAGGGGCTATGGCTACACCTTC,CASSERARGYGYTF
TRBV5-1,few,-,TRBJ1-1,TGCGCCAGCAGCTTGAGTGCCAGGGCAGAGACTGAAGCTTTCTTT,CASSLSARAETEAFF
TRBV3-1,few,-,TRBJ2-2,TGTGCCAGCAGCCAAGATACCCCAACAGGACACGGGGAGCTGTTTTTT,CASSQDTPTGHGELFF
TRBV20-1,-,TRBD1,TRBJ1-2,TGCAGTGCGTGGGACAGGAGTGGCTATGGCTACACCTTC,CSAWDRSGYGYTF
TRBV10-3,many,TRBD1,TRBJ2-5,TGTGCCATCAGCTCGCTACAGGGGGCTAGCGGAGAGACCCAGTACTTC,CAISSLQGASGETQYF
TRBV10-3,many,-,TRBJ2-3,TGTGCCATCAGTGAGTCGGCCCCAGATACGCAGTATTTT,CAISESAPDTQYF
TRBV20-1,-,TRBD2,TRBJ2-3,TGCAGTGCTACCGAACTAGCGGGGGGGCTATACACAGATACGCAGTATTTT,CSATELAGGLYTDTQYF
TRBV20-1,once,-,TRBJ1-3,TGCAGTGCTCACAGGGCTGGAAACACCATATATTTT,CSAHRAGNTIYF
TRBV7-6,-,-,TRBJ2-1,TGTGCCAGCAGCTCCGGGACTCGAAATGAGCAGTTCTTC,CASSSGTRNEQFF
TRBV28,many,-,TRBJ1-3,TGTGCCAGCAGTCTAAAGGGAAACACCATATATTTT,CASSLKGNTIYF
TRBV20-1,few,-,TRBJ1-4,TGCAGTGCTAGCCCCAGTGCAACTAATGAAAAACTGTTTTTT,CSASPSATNEKLFF
TRBV20-1,-,-,TRBJ2-5,TGCAGTGCTACGTGGACCGCGCTTCCCATAGTCGCCCAGTACTTC,CSATWTALPIVAQYF
TRBV7-3,many,TRBD2,TRBJ2-3,TGTGCCAGCAGCACCGGGGGGATGCAGTATTTT,CASSTGGMQYF
TRBV20-1,few,TRBD2,TRBJ2-3,TGCAGTGCTAGAGATGCGCTAGCGGGAGGGGATACGCAGTATTTT,CSARDALAGGDTQYF
TRBV18,few,TRBD2,TRBJ2-3,TGTGCCAGCTCACTGGGGAGGCGCGGGGGGCTGAGCACAGATACGCAGTATTTT,CASSLGRRGGLSTDTQYF
TRBV10-3,few,TRBD2,TRBJ2-1,TGTGCCACCCAGGTAGGGGAGCGGGGACTCTACAATGAGCAGTTCTTC,CATQVGERGLYNEQFF
TRBV5-5,-,-,TRBJ1-2,TGTGCCAGCAGCTTGGTGGATCCCGGCCTCTCCTATGGCTACACCTTC,CASSLVDPGLSYGYTF
TRBV5-1,-,-,TRBJ1-1,TGCGCCAGCAGCTTGTGGGGCCAGGAGGAAGCTTTCTTT,CASSLWGQEEAFF
TRBV27,-,-,TRBJ1-6,TGTGCCAGCAAGCCTGTATACAGGAGCTCCTATAATTCACCCCTCCACTTT,CASKPVYRSSYNSPLHF
TRBV5-4,few,TRBD2,TRBJ2-4,TGTGCCAGCAGCATCGGGACTAGCGGGGGGAAAAACATTCAGTACTTC,CASSIGTSGGKNIQYF
TRBV4-3,-,-,TRBJ2-3,TGCGCCAGCAGCCAAGATGGAATCCCTCCAGATACGCAGTATTTT,CASSQDGIPPDTQYF
TRBV29-1,-,TRBD1,TRBJ1-5,TGCAGCGTAGCACAGGGGGAGGAGCAGCCCCAGCATTTT,CSVAQGEEQPQHF